What follows are 21 T cell receptor beta chains derived from one specimen sequenced in a study of T cells in Graves' hyperthyroidism and ophthalmopathy. TCR beta CDR3 regions were amplified from RNA transcripts. First-round RT-PCR of the TCR CDR3 relied on the HTBI primer set. TCRdb analysed the multiplex PCR reads with MiXCR anew, one entry per CDR3 protein. The sample has under 400,000 distinct CDR3 sequences, roughly 14% seen once; the top ten hold 9.5% to 12%. Sequenced: blood. The source is a woman aged 55-69 years with Graves' hyperthyroidism.

A few counts support this clonotype. A much larger clone lies a single base off, so this may be a read error. The genes are TRBV10-3 and TRBJ2-7, with 7 bases aligning to TRBD2. The length of the CDR3 is 13 residues. Germline CDR1 reads ENHRY; CDR2 reads SYGVKD. Germline trimming cut 10 bases from V and 5 bases from J; bases unmatched to any gene: 11. The CDR3: CATGARGNHEQYF. The DNA for the CDR3 is TGTGCCACCGGTGCGCGGGGGAACCACGAGCAGTACTTC.

This clonotype was counted many times. The V and J genes are TRBV11-2 and TRBJ2-3; 7 bases align to TRBD2. Germline V lookup: CDR1 SGHAT, CDR2 FQNNGV. The J segment lost 6 bases and the V segment lost 4 bases, leaving 13 bases of the junction unmatched. This CDR3 has 16 residues. CDR3 sequence: CASSYGGGTEGDTQYF. The DNA of the CDR3 is TGTGCCAGCAGCTATGGGGGGGGGACCGAAGGGGATACGCAGTATTTT.

Comments on this clonotype: A much larger clone sits a single nucleotide away, making a read error possible. The chain employs TRBV30 and TRBJ2-3; 9 bases map to TRBD2. Germline lookup yields CDR1 GTSNPN and CDR2 SVGIG (reference sequence). CDR3 length: 13 residues. V lost 7 bases to trimming and J lost 3 bases; unmatched junction nucleotides: 5. The CDR3 region is CASTSGLTDTQYF. Here the CDR3 DNA reads TGTGCCTCGACTAGCGGATTGACAGATACGCAGTATTTT.

This clonotype was counted between two and nine times. The chain is built from TRBV5-8 and TRBJ2-7, with 7 nucleotides matching TRBD1. From germline, CDR1 is SGHTS and CDR2 YDEGEE. After removal of 0 bases from V and 3 bases from J, the junction contained 15 bases not matched to a gene. This CDR3 contains 18 residues. The CDR3 DNA follows: TGTGCCAGCAGCTTGGCGCATAAGACAGGGTGGATGATCTACGAGCAGTACTTC. This codes for CASSLAHKTGWMIYEQYF.

This clonotype was seen many times. The J gene is TRBJ1-1, the V gene TRBV13; TRBD1 aligns across 7 bases. Germline CDR1 PRHDT, CDR2 FYEKMQ (reference sequence). V was clipped by 1 base and J by 11 bases; unmatched bases: 7. The CDR3 length is 13 residues. The CDR3 DNA follows: TGTGCCAGCAGCTTAGAGCGCAGGGGGTCGGCTTTCTTT. Its protein product is CASSLERRGSAFF.

There are a few counts of this clonotype. The chain is built from TRBV5-1 and TRBJ1-1; D uncertain. CDR1 and CDR2 from the germline V gene are SGHRS and YFSETQ. The CDR3 has 16 residues. The V gene lost 3 bases and the J gene lost 1 base, with 16 bases spanning the gap. In DNA form, the CDR3 reads TGCGCCAGCAGCTCGGTTTGGGGATGGGGGAACACTGAAGCTTTCTTT. Translated, it gives CASSSVWGWGNTEAFF. The full variable domain, its missing parts supplied by reference TRBV5-1 and TRBJ1-1, is KAGVTQTPRYLIKTRGQQVTLSCSPISGHRSVSWYQQTPGQGLQFLFEYFSETQRNKGNFPGRFSGRQFSNSRSEMNVSTLELGDSALYLCASSSVWGWGNTEAFFGQGTRLTVV.

This clonotype was seen a few times. This chain connects TRBV20-1 to TRBJ1-5; TRBD1 is a possible D gene (6 bases). Trimming pared 6 bases from V and 0 bases from J, leaving 9 bases between. The CDR3 is made up of 13 amino acids. CDR1 is DFQATT, CDR2 SNEGSKA, per germline (reference sequence). CDR3 amino acids: CSARGLSNQPQHF. The CDR3 DNA sequence: TGCAGTGCCAGGGGTCTTAGCAATCAGCCCCAGCATTTT.

This clonotype was seen at least ten times. The chain has TRBV29-1 and TRBJ1-1; no reliable D call. The germline V gene has CDR1 SQVTM and CDR2 ANQGSEA. V shed 0 bases and J shed 2 bases, with 10 bases lying between them. The CDR3 runs 14 residues. In DNA form, the CDR3 reads TGCAGCGTTGAAGACCCGCGTCAAAACACTGAAGCTTTCTTT. Its protein is CSVEDPRQNTEAFF.

V usage is TRBV27 and J usage is TRBJ2-2, with 9 bases lining up with TRBD2. Germline V gene sequence: CDR1 MNHEY, CDR2 SMNVEV (reference sequence). V was pared by 5 bases and J by 7 bases, with 8 bases of the junction left unmatched. The CDR3 has 15 residues. The CDR3 loop reads CASSRGLAIDGELFF. The CDR3 DNA sequence: TGTGCCAGCAGTCGCGGACTAGCGATTGACGGGGAGCTGTTTTTT.

This clonotype was seen a few times. V usage is TRBV27 and J usage is TRBJ2-3; possible D gene TRBD1, 5 bases. The CDR3 spans 13 residues. CDR1 is MNHEY, CDR2 SMNVEV, per germline (reference sequence). Trimming took off 4 bases at V and 0 bases at J, with 5 bases between the two ends. For the CDR3, the DNA is TGTGCCAGCAGTTGGGGCAGCACAGATACGCAGTATTTT. Amino acid sequence: CASSWGSTDTQYF.

The table lists this clonotype with many counts. The chain joins TRBV7-3 to TRBJ1-1, with TRBD1 identical over 12 bases. The CDR3 extends over 16 amino acids. V lost 5 bases, J lost 4 bases, and 8 bases stayed unmatched. Germline V CDR1 and CDR2: SGHTA, FQGTGA. The CDR3 protein is CASSNRDRGPGTEAFF. CDR3 in DNA: TGTGCCAGCAGCAACCGGGACAGGGGGCCGGGCACTGAAGCTTTCTTT.

This clonotype was counted many times. This rearrangement joins TRBV20-1 to TRBJ2-7; D unresolved. Germline lookup yields CDR1 DFQATT and CDR2 SNEGSKA (reference sequence). The CDR3 has 13 amino acids. V was trimmed by 0 bases and J by 3 bases, leaving 9 bases between them. The CDR3 sequence is CSARDAISYEQYF. CDR3 DNA: TGCAGTGCTAGAGATGCGATAAGCTACGAGCAGTACTTC.

This clonotype came up a few times. The J gene is TRBJ2-2, the V gene TRBV27; 13 positions agree with TRBD2. The CDR3 totals 17 residues. Germline V gene sequence: CDR1 MNHEY, CDR2 SMNVEV (reference sequence). The J segment lost 5 bases and the V segment lost 4 bases, leaving 7 bases of the junction unmatched. The CDR3 spells CASSSPPGLAGTGELFF. The CDR3 nucleotides are TGTGCCAGCAGTTCCCCCCCGGGACTAGCGGGAACCGGGGAGCTGTTTTTT.

At least ten counts were recorded for this clonotype. The chain uses TRBV7-9 and TRBJ2-1, with 8 bases matching TRBD2. The CDR3 runs to 15 residues. Germline V gives CDR1 SEHNR, CDR2 FQNEAQ (reference sequence). Germline trimming cut 3 bases from V and 6 bases from J; bases unmatched to any gene: 7. The CDR3 region has the DNA TGTGCCAGCAGCTTGGGCGGGAGGTCCAGCAATGAGCAGTTCTTC. This gives the protein CASSLGGRSSNEQFF.

This clonotype was detected only a few times. The V gene is TRBV11-1, the J gene TRBJ2-2; 9 nucleotides agree with TRBD1. Germline V lookup: CDR1 SGHAT, CDR2 FQDESV (reference sequence). With 4 bases clipped from V and 5 bases from J, the junction kept 5 bases outside the gene matches. This CDR3 spans 15 amino acids. This CDR3 is CASSSQGAWTGELFF. The CDR3 DNA sequence: TGTGCCAGCAGCTCACAGGGGGCGTGGACCGGGGAGCTGTTTTTT.

Points on this clonotype: With a much larger clone just one base away, this may be a read error. J is TRBJ2-7 and V is TRBV5-1; maybe TRBD2 (6 bases). The V gene lost 6 bases and the J gene lost 0 bases, with 19 bases spanning the gap. The CDR3 runs 16 residues. Germline V gene lookup returns CDR1 SGHRS and CDR2 YFSETQ. The CDR3 DNA reads TGCGCCAGCACCCGGGAGCCCGGGAGTAGCTCCTACGAGCAGTACTTC. It specifies CASTREPGSSSYEQYF. Drawing the rest from reference TRBV5-1 and TRBJ2-7, the complete variable domain is KAGVTQTPRYLIKTRGQQVTLSCSPISGHRSVSWYQQTPGQGLQFLFEYFSETQRNKGNFPGRFSGRQFSNSRSEMNVSTLELGDSALYLCASTREPGSSSYEQYFGPGTRLTVT.

J is TRBJ2-7 and V is TRBV19, with TRBD2 matching over 11 bases. This CDR3 spans 15 amino acids. CDR1 is LNHDA, CDR2 SQIVND, per germline (reference sequence). V lost 4 bases to trimming and J lost 3 bases; unmatched junction nucleotides: 5. CDR3 DNA sequence: TGTGCCAGTAGTAATCCCGGGACTAGCGGCTACGAGCAGTACTTC. Encoded protein: CASSNPGTSGYEQYF.

This clonotype was recorded a few times. This chain joins TRBV12-3 or TRBV12-4 and TRBJ2-6; D is uncertain. This CDR3 is 14 amino acids long. V was clipped by 6 bases and J by 0 bases, with 6 bases between them. Written as DNA, the CDR3 is TGTGCCAGCAGCAAAGTCTCTGGGGCCAACGTCCTGACTTTC. Translated, it gives CASSKVSGANVLTF.

At least ten counts were recorded for this clonotype. The chain is built from TRBV29-1 and TRBJ2-5; tentatively, D is TRBD1 (5 bases). The V end was cut by 3 bases, the J end by 5 bases, with 10 bases between. This CDR3 comprises 12 residues. Germline CDR1 reads SQVTM; CDR2 reads ANQGSEA. CDR3 nucleotides: TGCAGCGTTGATAGGGGATCGGAGACCCAGTACTTC. It specifies CSVDRGSETQYF. Variable domain in full (rest from reference TRBV29-1 and TRBJ2-5): SAVISQKPSRDICQRGTSLTIQCQVDSQVTMMFWYRQQPGQSLTLIATANQGSEATYESGFVIDKFPISRPNLTFSTLTVSNMSPEDSSIYLCSVDRGSETQYFGPGTRLLVL.

This clonotype was detected ten times or more. This chain connects TRBV28 to TRBJ1-1; TRBD1 might be the D (6 bases). The CDR3 extends over 11 amino acids. The V end was cut by 10 bases, the J end by 6 bases, with 12 bases between. CDR1 and CDR2 (germline): MDHEN, SYDVKM. CDR3 sequence: CATYRVPEAFF. The CDR3 coding sequence is TGTGCCACTTACAGGGTCCCTGAAGCTTTCTTT.

In this sample, this clonotype turned up many times. The chain joins TRBV3-1 to TRBJ2-1, with 13 bases identical to TRBD2. The germline CDR1 and CDR2 sequences are LGHDT and YNNKEL (reference sequence). V was pared by 2 bases and J by 8 bases, with 3 bases of the junction left unmatched. The length of the CDR3 is 15 residues. CDR3 DNA: TGTGCCAGCAGCCAACGGACTAGCGGGAGTTATGAGCAGTTCTTC. It specifies CASSQRTSGSYEQFF.